This T cell receptor beta chain was identified during a study of blood T cell repertoires in COVID-19. In the study overall: Researchers got acute and convalescent COVID-19 samples from the United States, Italy and Spain. In each case, the material was cDNA or gDNA derived from T cells, B-cell-depleted T cells, or PBMCs.

The protocol was immunoSEQ multiplex PCR, while the TCRdb copy is restricted to in-frame clones and leaves out a portion. The sample has some 70,000 clones; over 80% are singletons. Germline assignment: CDR1 SGHRS and CDR2 YFSETQ. CDR3 length equals 14 residues. V dropped 2 bases and J dropped 4; count of bases not matched to a gene: 4. Sequencing was carried out using peripheral blood. The V and J genes are TRBV5-1 and TRBJ1-2; the match to TRBD1 covers 8 bases. This TCR was recovered from a woman over 75 with active COVID-19. The CDR3 nucleotides read TGCGCCAGCAGCTTAGCACAGGGGGTCTATGGCTACACCTTC. Amino acids: CASSLAQGVYGYTF.